Each of the 14 T cell receptor beta chains below was sequenced from the same sample in a study of cytomegalovirus exposure and HLA in healthy donors. The PCR was carried out with 60 Vbeta primers and 13 Jbeta primers. Generated by immunoSEQ multiplex PCR, the TCRdb table keeps only in-frame clones and is missing some. The sample yields about 170,000 clones, roughly 70% seen once. Sequencing was done on a sample of PBMCs. All receptors come from a woman between 18 and 29 years old in good health and CMV-seropositive.

V usage is TRBV5-1 and J usage is TRBJ2-1; tentative D call: TRBD1 (6 bases). Germline V gives CDR1 SGHRS, CDR2 YFSETQ. This CDR3 contains 16 residues. V was pared by 2 bases and J by 5 bases, with 17 bases between. The CDR3 here is CASSLERQGRDNEQFF. The CDR3 coding sequence is TGCGCCAGCAGCTTAGAAAGGCAGGGGCGAGACAATGAGCAGTTCTTC.

This clone was found a few times. V is TRBV5-4 and J is TRBJ2-6; 7 positions agree with TRBD1. Germline V gives CDR1 SGHNT, CDR2 YYREEE (reference sequence). CDR3 size: 16 residues. V trimming: 4 bases; J trimming: 4 bases; junction bases outside the gene matches: 8. CDR3 residues: CASSMDRILGANVLTF. The CDR3 DNA reads as TGTGCCAGCAGCATGGACAGGATTTTGGGGGCCAACGTCCTGACTTTC.

The chain carries TRBV7-9 and TRBJ1-5; D gene ambiguous. Germline V lookup: CDR1 SEHNR, CDR2 FQNEAQ (reference sequence). V was trimmed by 5 bases and J by 2 bases, leaving 13 bases between them. The CDR3 runs to 15 residues. CDR3 amino acids: CASSRGSPGNQPQHF. Here the CDR3 DNA reads TGTGCCAGCAGCCGCGGATCCCCGGGCAATCAGCCCCAGCATTTT.

The chain uses TRBV7-9 and TRBJ1-3; D call uncertain. Trimming shortened V by 5 bases and J by 1 base, and 9 bases separated the two germline ends. This CDR3 is built from 14 residues. Germline V CDR1 and CDR2: SEHNR, FQNEAQ (reference sequence). CDR3 nucleotides: TGTGCCAGCAGCCCCGGGATGTCTGGAAACACCATATATTTT. Protein: CASSPGMSGNTIYF.

The chain employs TRBV6-1 and TRBJ2-7, with 8 bases lining up with TRBD1. CDR1 and CDR2 (germline): MNHNS, SASEGT. Trimming removed 4 bases from V and 12 bases from J; junction bases left unmatched: 8. The CDR3 contains 12 residues. The CDR3 DNA is TGTGCCAGCAGTGGTATCCGACAGGGGACGTACTTC. Its protein is CASSGIRQGTYF.

The V call is TRBV18, the J call TRBJ2-5, with 8 bases lining up with TRBD2. The CDR3 totals 17 residues. Germline V gives CDR1 KGHSH, CDR2 LQKENI. Unmatched junction bases numbered 12, after V lost 3 bases and J lost 3 bases. CDR3 amino acids: CASSPEAYAGGEETQYF. CDR3 DNA: TGTGCCAGCTCACCCGAGGCGTATGCGGGGGGAGAAGAGACCCAGTACTTC. Complete variable domain (other parts from reference TRBV18 and TRBJ2-5): NAGVMQNPRHLVRRRGQEARLRCSPMKGHSHVYWYRQLPEEGLKFMVYLQKENIIDESGMPKERFSAEFPKEGPSILRIQQVVRGDSAAYFCASSPEAYAGGEETQYFGPGTRLLVL.

Only a few counts were recorded for this clone. The gene calls are TRBV4-1 and TRBJ1-6, with D possibly being TRBD1 (6 bases). The V and J ends lost 0 bases and 5 bases respectively, with 8 bases between them. From germline, CDR1 is MGHRA and CDR2 YSYEKL. This CDR3 comprises 15 residues. CDR3 coding DNA: TGCGCCAGCAGCCAAGAGAGGACAGATAATTCACCCCTCCACTTT. Amino acids: CASSQERTDNSPLHF.

The sample holds a few counts of this clone. The chain recombines TRBV4-2 with TRBJ1-5; tentatively, D is TRBD1 (6 bases). The CDR3 runs to 16 residues. Trimming shortened V by 4 bases and J by 1 base, and 14 bases separated the two germline ends. The V gene's germline CDR1 is LGHNA and CDR2 YNFKEQ. In DNA form, the CDR3 reads TGTGCCAGCAGCCTTCGAACAGGGTCGAGCAATCAGCCCCAGCATTTT. The encoded protein is CASSLRTGSSNQPQHF.

The chain couples TRBV7-9 to TRBJ1-1; 7 bases match TRBD1. After removal of 2 bases from V and 3 bases from J, the junction contained 9 bases not matched to a gene. The CDR3 has 16 residues. Germline V lookup: CDR1 SEHNR, CDR2 FQNEAQ (reference sequence). The chain's CDR3 is CASSLRLGGAHTEAFF. Written as DNA, the CDR3 is TGTGCCAGCAGCTTAAGGTTAGGGGGCGCCCACACTGAAGCTTTCTTT.

The chain couples TRBV5-1 to TRBJ2-7, with TRBD2 matching 9 bases. Germline values: CDR1 SGHRS, CDR2 YFSETQ. The ends lost 2 bases at V and 0 bases at J; junction bases unmatched: 0. The CDR3 spans 14 residues. CDR3 residues: CASSFSGGSYEQYF. In nucleotides, the CDR3 is TGCGCCAGCAGCTTTAGCGGGGGCTCCTACGAGCAGTACTTC. Full variable domain (outside the CDR3, taken from reference TRBV5-1 and TRBJ2-7): KAGVTQTPRYLIKTRGQQVTLSCSPISGHRSVSWYQQTPGQGLQFLFEYFSETQRNKGNFPGRFSGRQFSNSRSEMNVSTLELGDSALYLCASSFSGGSYEQYFGPGTRLTVT.

This chain connects TRBV19 to TRBJ1-1; D is ambiguous. Trimming removed 6 bases from V and 11 bases from J, with 28 bases in between. Germline V lookup: CDR1 LNHDA, CDR2 SQIVND (reference sequence). CDR3 length: 16 amino acids. CDR3 region: CASSSIAPKTTYGAFF. DNA for the CDR3: TGTGCCAGTAGCAGTATAGCTCCCAAAACCACCTATGGGGCTTTCTTT.

The rearrangement uses TRBV7-8 and TRBJ2-1; 7 bases agree with TRBD1. V gave up 3 bases and J gave up 9 bases; unmatched junction bases: 11. Germline-derived CDR1 and CDR2 are SGHVS and FQNEAQ. This CDR3 spans 15 amino acids. For the CDR3, the DNA is TGTGCCAGCAGCTTGTCCCGGGACAGAGTAAGTGAGCAGTTCTTC. Residues: CASSLSRDRVSEQFF. Using reference TRBV7-8 and TRBJ2-1 for the parts outside the CDR3, the full variable domain is GAGVSQSPRYKVAKRGQDVALRCDPISGHVSLFWYQQALGQGPEFLTYFQNEAQLDKSGLPSDRFFAERPEGSVSTLKIQRTQQEDSAVYLCASSLSRDRVSEQFFGPGTRLTVL.

V and J are TRBV4-1 and TRBJ1-5, with D uncertain. V lost 1 base, J lost 1 base, and 5 bases lay in between. The CDR3 is made up of 14 amino acids. Germline CDR1 is MGHRA and CDR2 is YSYEKL. The CDR3 coding sequence is TGCGCCAGCAGCCAAGGTCCGAGCAATCAGCCCCAGCATTTT. This gives the protein CASSQGPSNQPQHF.

V usage is TRBV10-3 and J usage is TRBJ1-6; D may be TRBD1 (6 bases). Trimming cost V 8 bases and J 8 bases, with 10 bases left between them. Germline-derived CDR1 and CDR2 are ENHRY and SYGVKD. The CDR3 runs 12 residues. CDR3 bases: TGTGCCATCCGGGACAATGATTCACCCCTCCACTTT. Translating gives CAIRDNDSPLHF.